This T cell receptor beta chain was sequenced in a study of T cell responses to AZD1222 COVID-19 vaccine. Trimming cost V 5 bases and J 2 bases, with 15 bases left between them. Germline CDR1 reads SGHTA; CDR2 reads FQGTGA. This CDR3 contains 15 residues. Method: immunoSEQ multiplex PCR; TCRdb's copy keeps in-frame clones and lacks some. The sample has tens of thousands of clones, less than 85% seen once. Regarding the study as a whole: The study found vaccine-associated CD4 TCRs spanning spike, dominant at 160-218 and 743-854.

A note on this clone: Antigen: not known.

This sequence was found in an adult who received the AZD1222 COVID-19 vaccine. Sequencing used peripheral blood, obtained 28 days after the second AZD1222 dose. The J gene is TRBJ2-5, the V gene TRBV7-3, with D tentatively TRBD2 (5 bases). CDR3 loop: CASSLYKGAQETQYF. The CDR3 DNA reads as TGTGCCAGCAGCCTGTATAAGGGAGCGCAAGAGACCCAGTACTTC.